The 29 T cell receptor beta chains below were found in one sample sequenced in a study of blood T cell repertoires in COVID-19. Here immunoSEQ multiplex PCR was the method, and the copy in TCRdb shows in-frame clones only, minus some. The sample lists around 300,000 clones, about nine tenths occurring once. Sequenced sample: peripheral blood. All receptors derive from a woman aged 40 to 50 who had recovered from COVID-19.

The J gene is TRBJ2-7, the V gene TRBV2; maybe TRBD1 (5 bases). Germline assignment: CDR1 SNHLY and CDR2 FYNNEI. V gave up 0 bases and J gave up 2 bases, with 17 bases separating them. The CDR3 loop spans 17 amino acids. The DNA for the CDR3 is TGTGCCAGCAGTGAAGCTATGGTCTTCACAGGAGCCTACGAGCAGTACTTC. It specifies CASSEAMVFTGAYEQYF.

This chain's CDR3 is CASSLSQAGFQETQYF. The CDR3 nucleotides read TGTGCCAGCAGCCTCTCCCAAGCGGGATTCCAAGAGACCCAGTACTTC. The chain links TRBV3-1 (or the pseudogene TRBV3-2) to TRBJ2-5, with TRBD2 identical over 7 bases. This CDR3 contains 16 residues. CDR1 is LGHDT, CDR2 YNNKEL, per germline (reference sequence). Unmatched junction bases numbered 9, after V lost 4 bases and J lost 1 base.

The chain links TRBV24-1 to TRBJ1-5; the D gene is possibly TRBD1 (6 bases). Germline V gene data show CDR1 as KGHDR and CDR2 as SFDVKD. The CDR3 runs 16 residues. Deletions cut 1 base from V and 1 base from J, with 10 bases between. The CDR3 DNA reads TGTGCCACCAGTGATTTAGGCAGGGGAAGCAATCAGCCCCAGCATTTT. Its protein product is CATSDLGRGSNQPQHF.

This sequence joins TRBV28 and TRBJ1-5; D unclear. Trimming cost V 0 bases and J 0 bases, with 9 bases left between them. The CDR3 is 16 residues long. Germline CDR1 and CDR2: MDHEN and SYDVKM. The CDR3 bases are TGTGCCAGCAGTTTATGGGGTCTAGATAGCAATCAGCCCCAGCATTTT. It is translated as CASSLWGLDSNQPQHF.

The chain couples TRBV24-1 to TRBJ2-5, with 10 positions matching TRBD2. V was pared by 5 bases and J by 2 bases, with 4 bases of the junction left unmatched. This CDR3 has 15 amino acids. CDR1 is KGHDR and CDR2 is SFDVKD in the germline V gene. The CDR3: CATSVTAGGQETQYF. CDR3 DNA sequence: TGTGCCACCAGTGTGACAGCGGGAGGGCAAGAGACCCAGTACTTC.

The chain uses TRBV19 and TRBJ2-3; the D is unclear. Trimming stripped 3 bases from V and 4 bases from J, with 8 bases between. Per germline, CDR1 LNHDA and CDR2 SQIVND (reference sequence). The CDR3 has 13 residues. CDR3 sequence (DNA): TGTGCCAGTAGTATCCGGTCTCCAGATACGCAGTATTTT. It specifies CASSIRSPDTQYF.

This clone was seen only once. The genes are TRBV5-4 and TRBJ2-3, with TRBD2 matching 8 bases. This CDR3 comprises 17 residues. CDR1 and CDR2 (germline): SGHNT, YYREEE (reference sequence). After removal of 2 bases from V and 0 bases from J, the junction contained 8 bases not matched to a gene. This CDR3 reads CASSFTASGSSTDTQYF. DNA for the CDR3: TGTGCCAGCAGCTTTACGGCTAGCGGGTCTAGCACAGATACGCAGTATTTT. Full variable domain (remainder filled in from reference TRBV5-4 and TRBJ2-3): ETGVTQSPTHLIKTRGQQVTLRCSSQSGHNTVSWYQQALGQGPQFIFQYYREEENGRGNFPPRFSGLQFPNYSSELNVNALELDDSALYLCASSFTASGSSTDTQYFGPGTRLTVL.

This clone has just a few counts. DNA of the CDR3: TGCGCCAGCAGGTCCGGGACAGGGGGCCTAGGCTACACCTTC. Translation gives CASRSGTGGLGYTF. This chain uses TRBV5-1 with TRBJ1-2; 12 bases are shared with TRBD1. The CDR3 length is 14 residues. With 5 bases clipped from V and 8 bases from J, the junction kept 7 bases outside the gene matches. Germline CDR1 and CDR2: SGHRS and YFSETQ.

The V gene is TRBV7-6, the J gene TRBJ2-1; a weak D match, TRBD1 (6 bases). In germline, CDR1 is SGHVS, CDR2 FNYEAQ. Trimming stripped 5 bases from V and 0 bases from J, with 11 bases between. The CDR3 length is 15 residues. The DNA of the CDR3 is TGTGCCAGCAGCAGCAGGGGAAGCTCCTACAATGAGCAGTTCTTC. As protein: CASSSRGSSYNEQFF.

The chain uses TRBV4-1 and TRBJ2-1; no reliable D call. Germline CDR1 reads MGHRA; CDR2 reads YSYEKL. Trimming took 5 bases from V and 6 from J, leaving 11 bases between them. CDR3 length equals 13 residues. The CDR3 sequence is CASSSQTGNEQFF. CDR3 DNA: TGCGCCAGCAGCTCCCAGACGGGCAATGAGCAGTTCTTC.

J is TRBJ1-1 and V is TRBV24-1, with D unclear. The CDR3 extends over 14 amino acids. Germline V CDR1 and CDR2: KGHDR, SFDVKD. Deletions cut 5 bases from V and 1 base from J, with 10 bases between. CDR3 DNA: TGTGCCACCAGTGGGTCAGGCCCGAACACTGAAGCTTTCTTT. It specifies CATSGSGPNTEAFF.

The CDR3 region has the DNA TGTGCCAGCCTCCTCTACGAGCAGTACTTC. As protein: CASLLYEQYF. The chain carries TRBV25-1 and TRBJ2-7; no clear D. This CDR3 contains 10 residues. V was trimmed by 8 bases and J by 3 bases, leaving 5 bases between them. Germline V lookup: CDR1 MGHDK, CDR2 SYGVNS.

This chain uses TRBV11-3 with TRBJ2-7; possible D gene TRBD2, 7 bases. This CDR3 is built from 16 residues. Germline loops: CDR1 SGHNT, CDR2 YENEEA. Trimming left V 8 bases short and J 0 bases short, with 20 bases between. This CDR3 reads CASGGEPGHPSYEQYF. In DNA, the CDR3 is TGTGCCAGCGGGGGGGAGCCGGGACATCCCTCCTACGAGCAGTACTTC.

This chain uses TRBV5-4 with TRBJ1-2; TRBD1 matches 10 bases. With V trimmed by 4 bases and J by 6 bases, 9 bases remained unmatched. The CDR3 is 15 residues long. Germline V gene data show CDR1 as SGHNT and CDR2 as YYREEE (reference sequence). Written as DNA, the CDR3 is TGTGCCAGCAGCCACGGACAGGGGGTTTTAGATGGCTACACCTTC. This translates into CASSHGQGVLDGYTF.

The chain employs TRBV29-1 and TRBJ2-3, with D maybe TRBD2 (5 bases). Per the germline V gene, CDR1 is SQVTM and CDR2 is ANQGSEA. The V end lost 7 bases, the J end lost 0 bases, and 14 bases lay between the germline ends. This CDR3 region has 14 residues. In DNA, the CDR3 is TGCAGCGGGGAGACACCATCGAGCACAGATACGCAGTATTTT. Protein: CSGETPSSTDTQYF.

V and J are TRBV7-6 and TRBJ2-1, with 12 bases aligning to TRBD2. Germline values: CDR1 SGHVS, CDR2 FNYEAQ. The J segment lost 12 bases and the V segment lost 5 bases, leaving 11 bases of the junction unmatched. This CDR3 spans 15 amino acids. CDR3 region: CASSPRLAGESGQFF. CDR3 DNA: TGTGCCAGCAGCCCCCGACTAGCGGGAGAATCGGGGCAGTTCTTC.

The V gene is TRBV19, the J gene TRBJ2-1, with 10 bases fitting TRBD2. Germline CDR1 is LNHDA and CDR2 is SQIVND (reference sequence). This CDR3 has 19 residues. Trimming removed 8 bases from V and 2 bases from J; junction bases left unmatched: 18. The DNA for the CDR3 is TGTGCCAGTGGCGGCGCCCCCGACCAGCGGGAGGGCCCCTACAATGAGCAGTTCTTC. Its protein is CASGGAPDQREGPYNEQFF. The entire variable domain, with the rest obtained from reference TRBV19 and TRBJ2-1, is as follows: DGGITQSPKYLFRKEGQNVTLSCEQNLNHDAMYWYRQDPGQGLRLIYYSQIVNDFQKGDIAEGYSVSREKKESFPLTVTSAQKNPTAFYLCASGGAPDQREGPYNEQFFGPGTRLTVL.

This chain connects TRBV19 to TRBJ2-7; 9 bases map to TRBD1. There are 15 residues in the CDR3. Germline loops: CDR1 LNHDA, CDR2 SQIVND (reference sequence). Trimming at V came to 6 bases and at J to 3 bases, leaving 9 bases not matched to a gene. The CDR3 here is CASSSRLTGGYEQYF. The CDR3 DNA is TGTGCCAGTAGCTCCCGACTGACAGGGGGCTACGAGCAGTACTTC.

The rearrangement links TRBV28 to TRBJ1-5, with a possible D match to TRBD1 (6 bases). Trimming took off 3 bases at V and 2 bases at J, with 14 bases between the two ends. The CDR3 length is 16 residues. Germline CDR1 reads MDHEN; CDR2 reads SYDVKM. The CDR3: CASSFVRGTGNQPQHF. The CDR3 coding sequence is TGTGCCAGCAGTTTTGTCAGGGGCACGGGCAATCAGCCCCAGCATTTT.

CDR3 region: CASSVGLGETDTQYF. CDR3 bases: TGTGCCAGCAGCGTAGGGCTAGGGGAAACAGATACGCAGTATTTT. V is TRBV9 and J is TRBJ2-3, with D tentatively TRBD1 (5 bases). Germline V gene sequence: CDR1 SGDLS, CDR2 YYNGEE. This CDR3 region has 15 residues. V lost 0 bases and J 3 bases, leaving 11 bases between the germline ends.

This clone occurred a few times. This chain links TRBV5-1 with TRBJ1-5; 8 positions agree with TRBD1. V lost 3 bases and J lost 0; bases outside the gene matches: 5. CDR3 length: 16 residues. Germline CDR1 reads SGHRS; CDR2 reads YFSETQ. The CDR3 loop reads CASSSGQGDSNQPQHF. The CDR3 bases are TGCGCCAGCAGCTCCGGACAGGGCGATAGCAATCAGCCCCAGCATTTT.

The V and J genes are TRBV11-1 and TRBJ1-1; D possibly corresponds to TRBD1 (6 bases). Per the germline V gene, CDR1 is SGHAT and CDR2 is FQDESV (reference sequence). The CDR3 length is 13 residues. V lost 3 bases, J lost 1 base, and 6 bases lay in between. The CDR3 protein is CASSLTGNTEAFF. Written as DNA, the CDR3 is TGTGCCAGCAGCTTGACAGGGAACACTGAAGCTTTCTTT.

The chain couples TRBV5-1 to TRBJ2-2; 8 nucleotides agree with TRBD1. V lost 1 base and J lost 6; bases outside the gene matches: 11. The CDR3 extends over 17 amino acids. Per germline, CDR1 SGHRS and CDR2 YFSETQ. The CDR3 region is CASSLSRDRYIAGELFF. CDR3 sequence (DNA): TGCGCCAGCAGCTTGTCCCGGGACAGGTACATAGCCGGGGAGCTGTTTTTT.

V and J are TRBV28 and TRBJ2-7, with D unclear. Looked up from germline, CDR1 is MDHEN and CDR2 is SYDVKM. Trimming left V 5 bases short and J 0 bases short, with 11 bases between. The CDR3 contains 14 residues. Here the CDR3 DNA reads TGTGCCAGCAGTCCGAGACTGGCCTCCTACGAGCAGTACTTC. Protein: CASSPRLASYEQYF. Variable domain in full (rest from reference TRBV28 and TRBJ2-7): DVKVTQSSRYLVKRTGEKVFLECVQDMDHENMFWYRQDPGLGLRLIYFSYDVKMKEKGDIPEGYSVSREKKERFSLILESASTNQTSMYLCASSPRLASYEQYFGPGTRLTVT.

The CDR3 DNA follows: TGTGCCAGCGTAACCGGGACTAGCGGCACAGATACGCAGTATTTT. The encoded protein is CASVTGTSGTDTQYF. V is TRBV6-5 and J is TRBJ2-3; TRBD2 aligns across 10 bases. Germline V gene lookup returns CDR1 MNHEY and CDR2 SVGAGI. V was pared by 8 bases and J by 1 base, with 6 bases of the junction left unmatched. The CDR3 runs to 15 residues.

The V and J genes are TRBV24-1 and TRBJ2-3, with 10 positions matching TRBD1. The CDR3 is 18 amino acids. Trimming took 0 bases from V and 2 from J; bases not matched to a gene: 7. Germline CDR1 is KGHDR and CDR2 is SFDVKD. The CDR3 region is CATSDLGRTGGFTDTQYF. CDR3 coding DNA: TGTGCCACCAGTGATTTGGGCAGGACAGGGGGATTCACAGATACGCAGTATTTT.

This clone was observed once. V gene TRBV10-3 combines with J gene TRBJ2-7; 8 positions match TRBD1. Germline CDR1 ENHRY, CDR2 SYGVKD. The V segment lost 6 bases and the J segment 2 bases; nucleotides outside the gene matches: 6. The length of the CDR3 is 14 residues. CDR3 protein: CAISNGQGAYEQYF. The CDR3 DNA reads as TGTGCCATCAGCAACGGACAGGGAGCCTACGAGCAGTACTTC.

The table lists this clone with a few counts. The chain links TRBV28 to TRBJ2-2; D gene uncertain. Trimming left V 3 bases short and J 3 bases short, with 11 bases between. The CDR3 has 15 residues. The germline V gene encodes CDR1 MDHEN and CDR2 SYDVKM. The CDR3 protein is CASSFQPADTGELFF. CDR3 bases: TGTGCCAGCAGTTTTCAGCCGGCGGACACCGGGGAGCTGTTTTTT.

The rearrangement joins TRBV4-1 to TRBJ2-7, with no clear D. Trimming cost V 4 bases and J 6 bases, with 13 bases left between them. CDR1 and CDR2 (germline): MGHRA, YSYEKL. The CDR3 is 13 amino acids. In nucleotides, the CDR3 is TGCGCCAGCAGCCTCGTCCTTAGACTCGAGCAGTACTTC. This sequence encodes CASSLVLRLEQYF.